This T cell receptor (beta chain) was sequenced during a study of cytomegalovirus exposure and HLA in healthy donors. About the research overall: As an earlier analysis found, roughly 170 million T cells yielded over 95 million unique TCR beta sequences. Study-level results: A highly shared variant cluster was judged a likely technical artifact. Several V segments, TRBV6-2 and TRBV6-3 among them, could not be told apart and were dropped.

This CDR3 has 15 residues. Germline CDR1 SGHNT, CDR2 YYREEE (reference sequence). The ends lost 0 bases at V and 3 bases at J; junction bases unmatched: 2. To note about this clone: Its antigen remains unknown.

60 Vbeta and 13 Jbeta primers were used in PCR. Using immunoSEQ multiplex PCR, the repertoire was profiled, and TCRdb retains in-frame clones only, with some absent. The sample consists of some 150,000 clones, roughly 77% of them appearing once. Healthy bone marrow donors made up the donor group. This receptor was identified in a man aged 30-40 years in good health and CMV-seropositive. The sequencing sample was made of PBMCs. V gene TRBV5-4 combines with J gene TRBJ2-1; 8 bases fit TRBD1. The DNA for the CDR3 is TGTGCCAGCAGCTTGGCGGGACAGGACTACAATGAGCAGTTCTTC. Protein: CASSLAGQDYNEQFF. Filled out from reference TRBV5-4 and TRBJ2-1, the complete variable domain reads ETGVTQSPTHLIKTRGQQVTLRCSSQSGHNTVSWYQQALGQGPQFIFQYYREEENGRGNFPPRFSGLQFPNYSSELNVNALELDDSALYLCASSLAGQDYNEQFFGPGTRLTVL.